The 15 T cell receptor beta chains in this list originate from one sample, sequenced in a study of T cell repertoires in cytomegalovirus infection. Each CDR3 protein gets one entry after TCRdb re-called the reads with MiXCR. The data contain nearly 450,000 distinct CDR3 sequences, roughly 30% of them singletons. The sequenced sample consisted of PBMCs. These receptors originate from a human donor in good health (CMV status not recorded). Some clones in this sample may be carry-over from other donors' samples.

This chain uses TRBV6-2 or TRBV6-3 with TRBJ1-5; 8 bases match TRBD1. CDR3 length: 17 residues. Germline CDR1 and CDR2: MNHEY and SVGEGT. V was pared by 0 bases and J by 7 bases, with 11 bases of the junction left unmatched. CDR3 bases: TGTGCCAGCAGTTACTCGATGGTATCAGGGGGCTGGCAGCCCCAGCATTTT. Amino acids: CASSYSMVSGGWQPQHF.

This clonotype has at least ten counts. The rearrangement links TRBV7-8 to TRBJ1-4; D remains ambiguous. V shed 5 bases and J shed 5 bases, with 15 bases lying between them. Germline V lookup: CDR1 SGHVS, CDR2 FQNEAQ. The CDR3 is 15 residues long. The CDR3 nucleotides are TGTGCCAGCAGCAAAGAACCCAAGAGCAATGAAAAACTGTTTTTT. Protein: CASSKEPKSNEKLFF.

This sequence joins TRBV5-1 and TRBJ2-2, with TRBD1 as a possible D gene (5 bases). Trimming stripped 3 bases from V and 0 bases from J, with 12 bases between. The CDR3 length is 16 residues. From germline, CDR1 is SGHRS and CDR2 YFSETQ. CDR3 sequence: CASSSDSSSNTGELFF. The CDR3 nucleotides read TGCGCCAGCAGCTCCGACAGCTCTTCGAACACCGGGGAGCTGTTTTTT.

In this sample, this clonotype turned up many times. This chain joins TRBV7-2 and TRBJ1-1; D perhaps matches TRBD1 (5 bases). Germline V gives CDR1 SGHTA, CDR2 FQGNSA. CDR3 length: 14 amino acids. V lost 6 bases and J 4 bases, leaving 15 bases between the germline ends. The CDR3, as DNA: TGTGCCAGCAGTTCGGGGGGGGTGAGCACTGAAGCTTTCTTT. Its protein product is CASSSGGVSTEAFF.

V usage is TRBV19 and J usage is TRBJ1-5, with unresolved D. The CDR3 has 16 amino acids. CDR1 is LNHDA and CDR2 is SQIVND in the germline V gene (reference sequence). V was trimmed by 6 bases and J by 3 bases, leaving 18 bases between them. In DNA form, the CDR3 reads TGTGCCAGTAGCGCCCTTGCGAGGATCGACAATCAGCCCCAGCATTTT. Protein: CASSALARIDNQPQHF.

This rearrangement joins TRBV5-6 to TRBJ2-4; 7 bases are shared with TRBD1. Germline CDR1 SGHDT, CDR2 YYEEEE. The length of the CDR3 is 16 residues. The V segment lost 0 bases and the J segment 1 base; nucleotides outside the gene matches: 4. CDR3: CASSLGTGYAKNIQYF. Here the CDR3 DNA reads TGTGCCAGCAGCTTGGGGACAGGATACGCCAAAAACATTCAGTACTTC.

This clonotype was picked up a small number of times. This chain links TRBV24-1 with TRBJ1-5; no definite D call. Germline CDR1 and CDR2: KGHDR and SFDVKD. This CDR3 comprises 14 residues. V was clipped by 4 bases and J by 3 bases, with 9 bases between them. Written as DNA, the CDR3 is TGTGCCACCAGTGACACGGGTCTCAATCAGCCCCAGCATTTT. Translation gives CATSDTGLNQPQHF.

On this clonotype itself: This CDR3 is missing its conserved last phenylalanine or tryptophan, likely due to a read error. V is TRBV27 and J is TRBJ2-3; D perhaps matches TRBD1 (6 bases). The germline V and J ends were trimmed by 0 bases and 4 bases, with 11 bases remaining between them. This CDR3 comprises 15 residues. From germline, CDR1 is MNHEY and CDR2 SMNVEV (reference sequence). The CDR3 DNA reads TGTGCCAGCAGTTTATCCCCGACAGGAGCAGATACGCAGTATTGT. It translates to CASSLSPTGADTQYC.

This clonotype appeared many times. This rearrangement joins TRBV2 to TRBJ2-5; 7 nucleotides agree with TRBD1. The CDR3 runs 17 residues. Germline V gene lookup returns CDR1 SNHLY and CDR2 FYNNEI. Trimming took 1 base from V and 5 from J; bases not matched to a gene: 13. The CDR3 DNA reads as TGTGCCAGCAGTGAAGTACGCCGGACAGGAGCCGGGGAGACCCAGTACTTC. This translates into CASSEVRRTGAGETQYF.

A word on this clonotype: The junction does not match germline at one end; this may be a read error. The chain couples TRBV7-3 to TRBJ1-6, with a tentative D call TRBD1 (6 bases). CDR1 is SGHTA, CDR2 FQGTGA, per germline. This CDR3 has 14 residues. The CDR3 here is CASRSQGSDSPLHF. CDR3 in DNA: TGTGCAAGCAGATCTCAGGGGTCGGATTCACCCCTCCACTTT.

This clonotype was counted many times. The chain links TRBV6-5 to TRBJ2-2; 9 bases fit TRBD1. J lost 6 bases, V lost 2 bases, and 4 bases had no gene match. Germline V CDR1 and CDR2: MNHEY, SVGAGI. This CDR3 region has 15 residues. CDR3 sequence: CASSYLDRGSGELFF. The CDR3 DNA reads TGTGCCAGCAGTTACCTGGACAGGGGTTCCGGGGAGCTGTTTTTT.

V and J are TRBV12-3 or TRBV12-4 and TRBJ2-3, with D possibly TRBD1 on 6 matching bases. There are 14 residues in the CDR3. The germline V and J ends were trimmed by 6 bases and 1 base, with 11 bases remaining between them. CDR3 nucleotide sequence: TGTGCCAGCAGAACCAGGGGACGCACAGATACGCAGTATTTT. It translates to CASRTRGRTDTQYF.

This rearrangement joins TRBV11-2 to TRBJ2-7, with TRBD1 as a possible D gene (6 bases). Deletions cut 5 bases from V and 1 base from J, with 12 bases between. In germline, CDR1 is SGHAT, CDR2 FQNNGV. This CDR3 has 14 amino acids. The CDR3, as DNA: TGTGCCAGCAGCCACAGGGACCTATCCTACGAGCAGTACTTC. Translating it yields CASSHRDLSYEQYF.

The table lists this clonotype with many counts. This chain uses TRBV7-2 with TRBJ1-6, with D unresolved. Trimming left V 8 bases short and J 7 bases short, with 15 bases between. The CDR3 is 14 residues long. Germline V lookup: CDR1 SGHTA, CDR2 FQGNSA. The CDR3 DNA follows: TGTGCCAGCGGCAGCATGGTAAAAAATTCACCCCTCCACTTT. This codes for CASGSMVKNSPLHF.

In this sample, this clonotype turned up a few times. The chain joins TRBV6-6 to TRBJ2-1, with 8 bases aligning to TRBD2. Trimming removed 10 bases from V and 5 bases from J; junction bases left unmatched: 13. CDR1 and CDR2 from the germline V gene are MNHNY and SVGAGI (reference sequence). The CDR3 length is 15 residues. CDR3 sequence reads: CATSGLAGPNNEQFF. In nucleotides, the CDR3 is TGTGCCACCTCAGGGTTAGCGGGGCCTAACAATGAGCAGTTCTTC.